The 30 T cell receptor beta chains in this list originate from one sample, sequenced in a study of OX40 agonist ivuxolimab in advanced cancers. Profiled with immunoSEQ multiplex PCR; TCRdb holds only in-frame clones, not every one. Of around 70,000 clones listed, 80% to 90% are singletons. Sequencing was performed on CD4+ or CD8+ T cells sorted from blood, taken in a trial of the OX40 agonist ivuxolimab. Receptor source: an adult with an advanced solid tumor such as melanoma, head and neck, liver or kidney cancer.

This chain connects TRBV5-6 to TRBJ1-2; D call uncertain. Trimming took off 0 bases at V and 4 bases at J, with 7 bases between the two ends. This CDR3 is 13 amino acids long. Germline loops: CDR1 SGHDT, CDR2 YYEEEE. CDR3 amino acids: CASSLATPYGYTF. The CDR3 nucleotides are TGTGCCAGCAGCTTGGCGACACCCTATGGCTACACCTTC.

The chain is built from TRBV2 and TRBJ2-3; TRBD1 matches at 8 bases. The trim removed 4 bases at V and 5 bases at J, leaving 5 bases unmatched. Germline CDR1 and CDR2: SNHLY and FYNNEI. CDR3 length: 14 amino acids. CDR3 sequence: CASSVNRGEDTQYF. The CDR3 DNA sequence: TGTGCCAGCAGTGTAAACAGGGGGGAAGATACGCAGTATTTT.

V and J are TRBV7-9 and TRBJ1-3; no clear D. CDR3 length: 14 residues. Trimming cost V 9 bases and J 0 bases, with 12 bases left between them. Germline V gene sequence: CDR1 SEHNR, CDR2 FQNEAQ (reference sequence). Here the CDR3 DNA reads TGTGCCAGTTTAAGATCCCACTCTGGAAACACCATATATTTT. Translated: CASLRSHSGNTIYF.

This chain connects TRBV7-6 to TRBJ2-5, with D unresolved. Per the germline V gene, CDR1 is SGHVS and CDR2 is FNYEAQ. The CDR3 sequence is 16 residues long. V was pared by 1 base and J by 2 bases, with 14 bases between. The CDR3 nucleotides read TGTGCCAGCAGCTTAGGTCAGCCCCTGGGGCAAGAGACCCAGTACTTC. Encoded protein: CASSLGQPLGQETQYF.

V is TRBV27 and J is TRBJ2-6; D gene unclear. This CDR3 has 16 residues. With 6 bases removed from V and 0 bases from J, the gap between germline ends came to 12 bases. CDR1 and CDR2 from the germline V gene are MNHEY and SMNVEV (reference sequence). Written as DNA, the CDR3 is TGTGCCAGCAGCTCGGTCGTGGGCTCTGGGGCCAACGTCCTGACTTTC. Its translation: CASSSVVGSGANVLTF.

In nucleotides, the CDR3 is TGTGCCAGCAGCTTGAGTAGCAGGGGGAATTCACCCCTCCACTTT. The encoded protein is CASSLSSRGNSPLHF. This chain connects TRBV5-8 to TRBJ1-6; TRBD1 agrees at 7 bases. CDR3 length: 15 amino acids. Germline V gives CDR1 SGHTS, CDR2 YDEGEE. V dropped 1 base and J dropped 7; count of bases not matched to a gene: 5.

This chain uses TRBV5-5 with TRBJ2-2; TRBD1 might be the D (5 bases). The germline gives CDR1 SGHKS, CDR2 YYEKEE (reference sequence). The CDR3 extends over 16 amino acids. Trimming shortened V by 3 bases and J by 2 bases, and 14 bases separated the two germline ends. The CDR3 DNA follows: TGTGCCAGCAGCTCTCAGGGTACAGTAAACACCGGGGAGCTGTTTTTT. This sequence encodes CASSSQGTVNTGELFF.

This clone was counted between two and nine times. The chain couples TRBV18 to TRBJ1-5; unclear D gene. Deletions cut 2 bases from V and 6 bases from J, with 11 bases between. Germline V CDR1 and CDR2: KGHSH, LQKENI. CDR3 length equals 14 residues. The CDR3 is CASSPGAAPQPQHF. In DNA form, the CDR3 reads TGTGCCAGCTCACCAGGCGCCGCCCCTCAGCCCCAGCATTTT.

The gene calls are TRBV4-1 and TRBJ1-3, with D possibly being TRBD1 (5 bases). The CDR3 is 18 amino acids. V was cut by 4 bases and J by 0 bases, with 19 bases left in between. The germline CDR1 and CDR2 sequences are MGHRA and YSYEKL. CDR3 in DNA: TGCGCCAGCAGCCCGGACCCCTTGGGACGAAGCTCTGGAAACACCATATATTTT. This gives the protein CASSPDPLGRSSGNTIYF.

V is TRBV7-9 and J is TRBJ2-5; 7 bases map to TRBD1. CDR1 is SEHNR and CDR2 is FQNEAQ in the germline V gene (reference sequence). Unmatched junction bases numbered 2, after V lost 2 bases and J lost 2 bases. This CDR3 has 14 amino acids. CDR3 loop: CASSLMGQQETQYF. For the CDR3, the DNA is TGTGCCAGCAGCTTAATGGGACAGCAAGAGACCCAGTACTTC. Using reference TRBV7-9 and TRBJ2-5 for the parts outside the CDR3, the full variable domain is DTGVSQNPRHKITKRGQNVTFRCDPISEHNRLYWYRQTLGQGPEFLTYFQNEAQLEKSRLLSDRFSAERPKGSFSTLEIQRTEQGDSAMYLCASSLMGQQETQYFGPGTRLLVL.

The rearrangement links TRBV7-8 to TRBJ2-3, with 11 positions matching TRBD2. The germline V gene has CDR1 SGHVS and CDR2 FQNEAQ. This CDR3 is built from 16 residues. With V trimmed by 5 bases and J by 0 bases, 4 bases remained unmatched. The CDR3 loop reads CASSRWTSGSTDTQYF. CDR3 nucleotide sequence: TGTGCCAGCAGCCGTTGGACTAGCGGGAGCACAGATACGCAGTATTTT.

The J gene is TRBJ2-3, the V gene TRBV7-2, with unresolved D. This CDR3 spans 13 amino acids. Germline V gene data show CDR1 as SGHTA and CDR2 as FQGNSA. The V gene lost 1 base and the J gene lost 1 base, with 3 bases spanning the gap. In nucleotides, the CDR3 is TGTGCCAGCAGCTTAGGTCGCACAGATACGCAGTATTTT. This sequence encodes CASSLGRTDTQYF.

J is TRBJ2-7 and V is TRBV4-3, with 8 bases matching TRBD1. The CDR3 has 15 amino acids. Germline V gene data show CDR1 as LGHNA and CDR2 as YSLEER. Germline trimming cut 2 bases from V and 5 bases from J; bases unmatched to any gene: 8. CDR3: CASSQISGGNHEQYF. CDR3 DNA sequence: TGCGCCAGCAGCCAAATCTCAGGGGGCAATCACGAGCAGTACTTC.

The chain has TRBV27 and TRBJ2-7; 9 nucleotides agree with TRBD1. CDR1 is MNHEY and CDR2 is SMNVEV in the germline V gene (reference sequence). The CDR3 spans 14 residues. Germline trimming cut 3 bases from V and 7 bases from J; bases unmatched to any gene: 7. CDR3 protein: CASSLYRGQGEQYF. CDR3 DNA: TGTGCCAGCAGTTTGTACAGGGGGCAGGGAGAGCAGTACTTC.

A single count supports this clone. A read error may account for a junction end that differs from germline. J is TRBJ2-2 and V is TRBV19; no clear D gene. This CDR3 comprises 13 residues. The germline V gene has CDR1 LNHDA and CDR2 SQIVND (reference sequence). The CDR3 DNA follows: TGTGCCAGTAGCCGGATTGTCACCAGGGAGCTGTTTTTT. Encoded protein: CASSRIVTRELFF.

This chain links TRBV5-1 with TRBJ2-5, with 8 bases aligning to TRBD1. Germline values: CDR1 SGHRS, CDR2 YFSETQ. The CDR3 consists of 15 residues. V shed 4 bases and J 5 bases; nucleotides not matched to a gene: 10. CDR3: CASSADRGRGETQYF. DNA for the CDR3: TGCGCCAGCAGCGCCGACAGGGGACGGGGGGAGACCCAGTACTTC.

The chain recombines TRBV6-5 with TRBJ2-7; 9 nucleotides align to TRBD1. The CDR3 totals 15 residues. V dropped 7 bases and J dropped 6; count of bases not matched to a gene: 13. Germline V gives CDR1 MNHEY, CDR2 SVGAGI. DNA for the CDR3: TGTGCCAGCACCTCAACGGGACAGGGTCTTTCCGAGCAGTACTTC. Residues: CASTSTGQGLSEQYF.

This clone was seen more than once but under ten times. This chain uses TRBV5-4 with TRBJ2-7; perhaps TRBD2 as D (6 bases). CDR3 length: 18 residues. Germline CDR1 reads SGHNT; CDR2 reads YYREEE (reference sequence). Trimming shortened V by 2 bases and J by 4 bases, and 25 bases separated the two germline ends. The DNA for the CDR3 is TGTGCCAGCAGCTTTAAAGTGGGGGGATTACAGCTTGAGTACGAGCAGTACTTC. Residues: CASSFKVGGLQLEYEQYF.

The chain is built from TRBV9 and TRBJ1-4, with D hard to call. The CDR3 is made up of 14 amino acids. V was cut by 4 bases and J by 5 bases, with 12 bases left in between. Germline V gene data show CDR1 as SGDLS and CDR2 as YYNGEE. CDR3 sequence: CASSISTGNEKLFF. Written as DNA, the CDR3 is TGTGCCAGCAGCATATCGACGGGGAATGAAAAACTGTTTTTT.

This clone was observed once. This chain uses TRBV7-2 with TRBJ1-5, with D possibly matching TRBD1 (5 bases). The CDR3 length is 14 residues. Germline-derived CDR1 and CDR2 are SGHTA and FQGNSA. Trimming left V 1 base short and J 7 bases short, with 11 bases between. CDR3 sequence: CASSLDGTSQPQHF. The CDR3 bases are TGTGCCAGCAGCTTAGACGGGACCTCACAGCCCCAGCATTTT. Supplemented by reference TRBV7-2 and TRBJ1-5, the full variable domain reads GAGVSQSPSNKVTEKGKDVELRCDPISGHTALYWYRQSLGQGLEFLIYFQGNSAPDKSGLPSDRFSAERTGGSVSTLTIQRTQQEDSAVYLCASSLDGTSQPQHFGDGTRLSIL.

The rearrangement joins TRBV7-8 to TRBJ1-4, with D tentatively TRBD1 (6 bases). Germline V lookup: CDR1 SGHVS, CDR2 FQNEAQ. V was trimmed by 5 bases and J by 7 bases, leaving 17 bases between them. The CDR3 consists of 15 residues. The CDR3 DNA sequence: TGTGCCAGCAGCCCCCGTGCAGGGGAGGGTGAAAAACTGTTTTTT. This translates into CASSPRAGEGEKLFF. Using reference TRBV7-8 and TRBJ1-4 for the parts outside the CDR3, the full variable domain is GAGVSQSPRYKVAKRGQDVALRCDPISGHVSLFWYQQALGQGPEFLTYFQNEAQLDKSGLPSDRFFAERPEGSVSTLKIQRTQQEDSAVYLCASSPRAGEGEKLFFGSGTQLSVL.

V gene TRBV18 combines with J gene TRBJ1-1; the D is unclear. From germline, CDR1 is KGHSH and CDR2 LQKENI. V lost 5 bases and J 3 bases, leaving 7 bases between the germline ends. The CDR3 has 12 amino acids. This chain's CDR3 is CASSTGDTEAFF. The CDR3 DNA sequence: TGTGCCAGCTCAACCGGGGACACTGAAGCTTTCTTT.

The count of this clone is one. This sequence joins TRBV10-3 and TRBJ1-2, with 7 bases matching TRBD1. This CDR3 has 15 residues. With 2 bases clipped from V and 8 bases from J, the junction kept 11 bases outside the gene matches. Germline CDR1 and CDR2: ENHRY and SYGVKD. CDR3 DNA sequence: TGTGCCATCAGTGAGAGAGGACAGGAGGATCGGGGCTACACCTTC. Protein product: CAISERGQEDRGYTF.

The chain uses TRBV19 and TRBJ2-3, with a tentative D call TRBD1 (5 bases). V was shortened by 5 bases and J by 0 bases, with 21 bases between the two germline ends. The CDR3 has 18 residues. Looked up from germline, CDR1 is LNHDA and CDR2 is SQIVND (reference sequence). CDR3 nucleotides: TGTGCCAGTAGTGATCAGGGAACGAGCTATACTAGCACAGATACGCAGTATTTT. Amino acids: CASSDQGTSYTSTDTQYF.

This clone showed up just once. The chain uses TRBV2 and TRBJ1-2; D unclear. The CDR3 is 13 residues long. V gave up 6 bases and J gave up 2 bases, with 10 bases separating them. Germline CDR1 and CDR2: SNHLY and FYNNEI. CDR3 sequence (DNA): TGTGCCAGCAGATTGACTGTGAACTATGGCTACACCTTC. It is translated as CASRLTVNYGYTF.

This clone was counted a few times. This CDR3 fails to terminate in the conserved phenylalanine or tryptophan, so it likely reflects a read error. No DNA is shown, since the ends of the CDR3 on it are uncertain; the CDR3 is the one TCRdb lists. The CDR3 loop reads CTSSQFPDPLQ. The chain combines TRBV1 with TRBJ1-6. TRBV1 is an annotated pseudogene. The CDR3 adds up to 11 amino acids, both ends counted.

This clone appeared once. Sequence at one end of the junction differs from germline and may be a read error. The chain employs TRBV5-1 and TRBJ1-1; 12 nucleotides line up with TRBD1. Germline CDR1 and CDR2: SGHRS and YFSETQ. This CDR3 comprises 15 residues. The chain's CDR3 is CASSLAGTGGTETFF. As DNA, the CDR3 is TGCGCCAGCAGCTTGGCAGGGACAGGGGGCACTGAAACTTTCTTT.

The chain combines TRBV4-2 with TRBJ1-2, with a weak D call TRBD1 (5 bases). This CDR3 contains 14 residues. The V end was cut by 0 bases, the J end by 5 bases, with 10 bases between. The germline CDR1 and CDR2 sequences are LGHNA and YNFKEQ. Here the CDR3 reads CASSQEEGSYGYTF. The CDR3, as DNA: TGTGCCAGCAGCCAAGAGGAGGGGAGTTATGGCTACACCTTC.

V gene TRBV19 combines with J gene TRBJ2-3; 10 nucleotides agree with TRBD1. V trimming: 4 bases; J trimming: 2 bases; junction bases outside the gene matches: 3. The CDR3 is 15 amino acids. CDR1 and CDR2 from the germline V gene are LNHDA and SQIVND (reference sequence). The CDR3 DNA reads TGTGCCAGTAGTAGCGGACAGGGGGTCACAGATACGCAGTATTTT. Translated, it gives CASSSGQGVTDTQYF. The variable domain in full, with the rest retrieved from reference TRBV19 and TRBJ2-3, is DGGITQSPKYLFRKEGQNVTLSCEQNLNHDAMYWYRQDPGQGLRLIYYSQIVNDFQKGDIAEGYSVSREKKESFPLTVTSAQKNPTAFYLCASSSGQGVTDTQYFGPGTRLTVL.

The chain joins TRBV11-2 to TRBJ1-2; D remains unclear. Germline loops: CDR1 SGHAT, CDR2 FQNNGV. The CDR3 consists of 13 residues. V lost 3 bases, J lost 6 bases, and 11 bases lay in between. The CDR3 DNA sequence: TGTGCCAGCAGCTTCCAGGTCAGACATGGCTACACCTTC. It is translated as CASSFQVRHGYTF.